The clone carrying this T cell receptor (beta chain) came up once. This sample was included in a study of blood T cell repertoires in COVID-19. About the research overall: Italy, Spain and the United States were the sources of the convalescent and acute COVID-19 samples. T cells, B-cell-depleted T cells, or PBMCs provided the cDNA or gDNA that served as material.

Authors' analysis steps: Estimates of nucleated cell counts were drawn from the amplification of reference gene primers. Here immunoSEQ multiplex PCR was the method, and the copy in TCRdb shows in-frame clones only, minus some. That table furnishes V, J and clone size, whereas the DNA furnished D and trimming. The sample contains 75,000 to 90,000 clones, just under 85% of which appear only once. V was trimmed by 5 bases and J by 7 bases, leaving 8 bases between them. Per germline, CDR1 KGHSH and CDR2 LQKENI. CDR3 length: 11 residues. The TCR originated in a man aged 80 or over with active or convalescent COVID-19. Specimen: peripheral blood. This chain joins TRBV18 and TRBJ1-1; D is perhaps TRBD1 (5 bases). The CDR3, as DNA: TGTGCCAGCTCATCAGGGCTTGAAGCTTTCTTT. As protein: CASSSGLEAFF.